This T cell receptor beta chain came from a study of cytomegalovirus exposure and HLA in healthy donors. V lost 5 bases to trimming and J lost 6 bases; unmatched junction nucleotides: 7. The germline gives CDR1 SNHLY, CDR2 FYNNEI. The CDR3 extends over 15 amino acids. PCR amplification relied on 60 Vbeta primers (plus 13 Jbeta primers). The data were produced by immunoSEQ multiplex PCR, yet TCRdb's version contains in-frame clones alone and is incomplete. In the table there are tens of thousands of clones, over 70% of which are singletons. Sequenced material: PBMCs. This TCR was recovered from a male donor in good health and CMV-seropositive. The V call is TRBV2, the J call TRBJ1-4; 9 bases are shared with TRBD1. The DNA of the CDR3 is TGTGCCAGCAGTACCCGGAGGGACAGGGATGAAAAACTGTTTTTT. Residues: CASSTRRDRDEKLFF.